Below are 17 T cell receptor beta chains sequenced from a single sample in a study of cytomegalovirus exposure and HLA in healthy donors. Data came from immunoSEQ multiplex PCR; TCRdb stores just in-frame clones and leaves some out. Among roughly 49,000 clones listed, 94% were seen once. Sample: PBMCs. The receptors stem from a woman aged 18-29 years in good health and CMV-seropositive.

This rearrangement joins TRBV30 to TRBJ2-7, with 9 bases that match TRBD1. The germline V gene encodes CDR1 GTSNPN and CDR2 SVGIG (reference sequence). The ends lost 2 bases at V and 6 bases at J; junction bases unmatched: 14. The length of the CDR3 is 16 residues. Here the CDR3 reads CAWSQHTGTGLREQYF. The DNA for the CDR3 is TGTGCCTGGAGTCAGCATACCGGGACAGGGCTCCGCGAGCAGTACTTC.

The chain couples TRBV30 to TRBJ1-2, with D unclear. Trimming cost V 5 bases and J 4 bases, with 17 bases left between them. This CDR3 is built from 14 residues. Germline lookup yields CDR1 GTSNPN and CDR2 SVGIG (reference sequence). CDR3 coding DNA: TGTGCCTGGGATGGGCCACGATCTGCCTATGGCTACACCTTC. Its translation: CAWDGPRSAYGYTF. Drawing the rest from reference TRBV30 and TRBJ1-2, the complete variable domain is SQTIHQWPATLVQPVGSPLSLECTVEGTSNPNLYWYRQAAGRGLQLLFYSVGIGQISSEVPQNLSASRPQDRQFILSSKKLLLSDSGFYLCAWDGPRSAYGYTFGSGTRLTVV.

The V gene is TRBV10-3, the J gene TRBJ2-5, with no clear D. The V gene lost 3 bases and the J gene lost 5 bases, with 4 bases spanning the gap. There are 11 residues in the CDR3. Germline V gene data show CDR1 as ENHRY and CDR2 as SYGVKD. The DNA for the CDR3 is TGTGCCATCAGTGAAGCGGAGACCCAGTACTTC. Translating gives CAISEAETQYF.

The chain uses TRBV11-3 and TRBJ1-2; TRBD1 matches at 8 bases. This CDR3 comprises 13 residues. Trimming at V came to 5 bases and at J to 8 bases, leaving 7 bases not matched to a gene. Germline CDR1 reads SGHNT; CDR2 reads YENEEA. The chain's CDR3 is CASSAGTGGGYTF. For the CDR3, the DNA is TGTGCCAGCAGCGCTGGGACAGGCGGCGGCTACACCTTC.

V usage is TRBV27 and J usage is TRBJ2-3; D is possibly TRBD1 (6 bases). V shed 9 bases and J shed 4 bases, with 20 bases lying between them. CDR1 is MNHEY and CDR2 is SMNVEV in the germline V gene (reference sequence). CDR3 length: 15 amino acids. CDR3 residues: CASSQGRGVPDTQYF. DNA for the CDR3: TGTGCCAGTTCACAGGGTAGGGGAGTCCCAGATACGCAGTATTTT.

The chain links TRBV27 to TRBJ1-5; possible D gene TRBD1, 6 bases. This CDR3 has 16 residues. The V gene lost 5 bases and the J gene lost 2 bases, with 16 bases spanning the gap. The germline CDR1 and CDR2 sequences are MNHEY and SMNVEV (reference sequence). The CDR3 DNA reads as TGTGCCAGCAGTGACAGGCTTGCTAGAGGCAATCAGCCCCAGCATTTT. Its translation is CASSDRLARGNQPQHF.

This chain connects TRBV27 to TRBJ2-1; possible D gene TRBD2, 6 bases. The germline CDR1 and CDR2 sequences are MNHEY and SMNVEV (reference sequence). The V end was cut by 2 bases, the J end by 5 bases, with 19 bases between. This CDR3 has 17 residues. The CDR3 protein is CASSLEAGPTRHNEQFF. The CDR3 DNA is TGTGCCAGCAGTTTAGAGGCGGGACCCACCCGACACAATGAGCAGTTCTTC.

Here the CDR3 reads CASSFGGNLEQFF. CDR3 coding DNA: TGTGCCAGCAGCTTTGGTGGCAATCTTGAGCAGTTCTTC. The rearrangement links TRBV7-2 to TRBJ2-1, with D unclear. Germline V lookup: CDR1 SGHTA, CDR2 FQGNSA. The CDR3 covers 13 residues. The ends were cut back, 3 bases at V and 9 bases at J, with 12 bases in the middle.

The rearrangement uses TRBV27 and TRBJ2-3, with 7 positions matching TRBD1. CDR1 MNHEY and CDR2 SMNVEV come from the germline V gene (reference sequence). J lost 1 base, V lost 5 bases, and 12 bases had no gene match. This CDR3 contains 17 residues. The DNA for the CDR3 is TGTGCCAGCAGTCGTACTACAGGGGTCATCCGCACAGATACGCAGTATTTT. Encoded protein: CASSRTTGVIRTDTQYF.

V and J are TRBV2 and TRBJ2-1; 7 bases agree with TRBD2. Germline CDR1 is SNHLY and CDR2 is FYNNEI. V lost 8 bases and J lost 2; bases outside the gene matches: 9. The CDR3 contains 15 residues. The CDR3 protein is CASRWGSGTYNEQFF. The CDR3 region has the DNA TGTGCCAGCCGTTGGGGGAGCGGGACCTACAATGAGCAGTTCTTC. The variable domain in full, completed from reference TRBV2 and TRBJ2-1, reads EPEVTQTPSHQVTQMGQEVILRCVPISNHLYFYWYRQILGQKVEFLVSFYNNEISEKSEIFDDQFSVERPDGSNFTLKIRSTKLEDSAMYFCASRWGSGTYNEQFFGPGTRLTVL.

The V gene is TRBV7-3, the J gene TRBJ2-1; D gene unclear. The CDR3 is made up of 15 amino acids. The germline V gene encodes CDR1 SGHTA and CDR2 FQGTGA. V was shortened by 0 bases and J by 7 bases, with 13 bases between the two germline ends. CDR3 residues: CASSLTLARSNEQFF. DNA of the CDR3: TGTGCCAGCAGCTTAACCCTGGCTCGAAGTAATGAGCAGTTCTTC.

The chain combines TRBV7-2 with TRBJ2-4; 9 bases map to TRBD2. Germline V lookup: CDR1 SGHTA, CDR2 FQGNSA. The V and J ends lost 2 bases and 5 bases, in that order; junction bases with no gene match: 7. The CDR3 has 16 residues. The CDR3 loop reads CASSLKPLAGQNIQYF. The CDR3 nucleotides read TGTGCCAGCAGCTTAAAACCCCTAGCGGGGCAAAACATTCAGTACTTC.

A single count supports this clone. V usage is TRBV11-2 and J usage is TRBJ1-5; 9 nucleotides match TRBD1. The J segment lost 5 bases and the V segment lost 5 bases, leaving 7 bases of the junction unmatched. The length of the CDR3 is 15 residues. Germline CDR1 reads SGHAT; CDR2 reads FQNNGV. CDR3: CASSVGTGRDQPQHF. Here the CDR3 DNA reads TGTGCCAGCAGCGTCGGGACAGGGAGGGATCAGCCCCAGCATTTT.

This clone was recorded once. The chain employs TRBV7-2 and TRBJ2-5; D may be TRBD1 (5 bases). V was trimmed by 5 bases and J by 5 bases, leaving 12 bases between them. Per the germline V gene, CDR1 is SGHTA and CDR2 is FQGNSA. The CDR3 totals 13 residues. In DNA form, the CDR3 reads TGTGCCAGCAGCCGCAGGGTGCTGGAGACCCAGTACTTC. The encoded protein is CASSRRVLETQYF.

The rearrangement uses TRBV11-3 and TRBJ1-1; no firm D call. The V end was cut by 3 bases, the J end by 3 bases, with 5 bases between. Germline V gives CDR1 SGHNT, CDR2 YENEEA. This CDR3 is 12 amino acids long. The CDR3 DNA sequence: TGTGCCAGCAGCTTCCGGGACACTGAAGCTTTCTTT. This sequence encodes CASSFRDTEAFF.

The V call is TRBV7-6, the J call TRBJ2-7, with 9 bases fitting TRBD1. J was trimmed by 6 bases and V by 5 bases; bases with no gene match: 8. Germline-derived CDR1 and CDR2 are SGHVS and FNYEAQ. This CDR3 has 14 residues. This CDR3 reads CASSAGTGPTEQYF. CDR3 nucleotides: TGTGCCAGCAGCGCCGGGACAGGGCCTACCGAGCAGTACTTC.

This chain connects TRBV7-2 to TRBJ2-7, with D possibly TRBD2 on 6 matching bases. Germline CDR1 and CDR2: SGHTA and FQGNSA. The V end was cut by 4 bases, the J end by 5 bases, with 15 bases between. This CDR3 is built from 14 residues. CDR3 amino acids: CASSSYRTTHEQYF. The CDR3 region has the DNA TGTGCCAGCAGCTCATATAGGACTACTCACGAGCAGTACTTC.